One and the same sample provided the 18 T cell receptor beta chains below, sequenced in a study of CD8+ T cells in alopecia areata. RNA extraction was followed by reverse transcription into cDNA, which acted as the sequencing template. Libraries were prepared by immunoSEQ multiplex PCR; TCRdb keeps only in-frame clonotypes and omits some of them. The table includes approximately 30,000 clones, 62% detected once. Input material: NKG2D-high CD8+ T cells sorted from blood. Receptors were obtained from a human donor with alopecia areata.

The chain recombines TRBV27 with TRBJ1-1; the D gene is possibly TRBD1 (5 bases). Per the germline V gene, CDR1 is MNHEY and CDR2 is SMNVEV (reference sequence). The CDR3 has 15 residues. V gave up 2 bases and J gave up 2 bases, with 12 bases separating them. The DNA of the CDR3 is TGTGCCAGCAGTTTAGGTGAGGGGTATAACACTGAAGCTTTCTTT. The encoded protein is CASSLGEGYNTEAFF.

Of note for this clone: A read error may produce the germline difference seen at one junction end. V is TRBV7-9 and J is TRBJ2-7, with unresolved D. Germline V gene data show CDR1 as SEHNR and CDR2 as FQNEAQ (reference sequence). CDR3 length: 12 amino acids. Here the CDR3 reads CASSLELGEQYF. The DNA for the CDR3 is TGTGCCAGCAGTTTAGAATTGGGCGAGCAGTACTTC. The whole variable domain, remainder taken from reference TRBV7-9 and TRBJ2-7, is DTGVSQNPRHKITKRGQNVTFRCDPISEHNRLYWYRQTLGQGPEFLTYFQNEAQLEKSRLLSDRFSAERPKGSFSTLEIQRTEQGDSAMYLCASSLELGEQYFGPGTRLTVT.

This clone is judged medium-sized (0.01 to 0.1%). This rearrangement joins TRBV19 to TRBJ2-7; D gene ambiguous. Trimming removed 8 bases from V and 3 bases from J, with 5 bases in between. Per germline, CDR1 LNHDA and CDR2 SQIVND (reference sequence). The CDR3 contains 10 residues. CDR3 sequence: CASGDYEQYF. CDR3 nucleotides: TGTGCCAGTGGGGACTACGAGCAGTACTTC. Based on the CDR3 plus reference TRBV19 and TRBJ2-7, the full variable domain is DGGITQSPKYLFRKEGQNVTLSCEQNLNHDAMYWYRQDPGQGLRLIYYSQIVNDFQKGDIAEGYSVSREKKESFPLTVTSAQKNPTAFYLCASGDYEQYFGPGTRLTVT.

This rearrangement joins TRBV5-4 to TRBJ2-1, with TRBD2 matching 9 bases. Unmatched junction bases numbered 7, after V lost 0 bases and J lost 0 bases. CDR3 length equals 18 residues. Germline V gene lookup returns CDR1 SGHNT and CDR2 YYREEE (reference sequence). Written as DNA, the CDR3 is TGTGCCAGCAGCTTGGCTAGCGGGGCTAGGAGCTCCTACAATGAGCAGTTCTTC. Residues: CASSLASGARSSYNEQFF.

This chain links TRBV13 with TRBJ1-4, with 7 positions matching TRBD1. This CDR3 is built from 16 residues. The trim removed 4 bases at V and 8 bases at J, leaving 13 bases unmatched. The V gene's germline CDR1 is PRHDT and CDR2 FYEKMQ (reference sequence). The CDR3 DNA reads as TGTGCCAGCAGCTCGCGAGAGACAGGGTGGCGAGAAAAACTGTTTTTT. It codes for CASSSRETGWREKLFF. Full variable domain (missing parts from reference TRBV13 and TRBJ1-4): AAGVIQSPRHLIKEKRETATLKCYPIPRHDTVYWYQQGPGQDPQFLISFYEKMQSDKGSIPDRFSAQQFSDYHSELNMSSLELGDSALYFCASSSRETGWREKLFFGSGTQLSVL.

The gene calls are TRBV27 and TRBJ2-1; D possibly matches TRBD1 or TRBD2 (5 bases each). Germline CDR1 reads MNHEY; CDR2 reads SMNVEV (reference sequence). V was clipped by 2 bases and J by 6 bases, with 11 bases between them. The CDR3 is 14 residues long. For the CDR3, the DNA is TGTGCCAGCAGTTTAACCTCCGGGACCAATGAGCAGTTCTTC. It encodes CASSLTSGTNEQFF.

This clone was counted between two and nine times. The rearrangement uses TRBV29-1 and TRBJ2-1, with 11 bases identical to TRBD1. CDR3 length: 14 residues. V trimming: 6 bases; J trimming: 9 bases; junction bases outside the gene matches: 10. Germline CDR1 is SQVTM and CDR2 is ANQGSEA. The chain's CDR3 is CSVFRGTGGGEQFF. CDR3 sequence (DNA): TGCAGCGTCTTCCGCGGGACAGGGGGTGGTGAGCAGTTCTTC.

J is TRBJ2-1 and V is TRBV29-1, with no clear D. Germline CDR1 is SQVTM and CDR2 is ANQGSEA. The germline V and J ends were trimmed by 5 bases and 8 bases, with 16 bases remaining between them. The CDR3 has 13 amino acids. The CDR3 nucleotides are TGCAGCGTTAGTGGCCCCGGATACTATGAGCAGTTCTTC. It specifies CSVSGPGYYEQFF.

The chain recombines TRBV2 with TRBJ2-3; possibly TRBD2 for D (5 bases). The CDR3 spans 13 residues. Trimming removed 8 bases from V and 1 base from J, with 10 bases in between. Germline CDR1 and CDR2: SNHLY and FYNNEI. The DNA for the CDR3 is TGTGCCAGCTGCGGGTTGGGCACAGATACGCAGTATTTT. It yields the protein CASCGLGTDTQYF.

A single count supports this clone. V and J are TRBV7-2 and TRBJ1-6, with D perhaps TRBD1 (5 bases). The germline V gene has CDR1 SGHTA and CDR2 FQGNSA. This CDR3 is built from 15 residues. Trimming pared 5 bases from V and 4 bases from J, leaving 12 bases between. This CDR3 is CASSETGHYNSPLHF. The CDR3, as DNA: TGTGCCAGCAGCGAAACGGGGCATTATAATTCACCCCTCCACTTT.

This chain links TRBV4-1 with TRBJ2-7, with a weak D call TRBD1 (6 bases). CDR1 MGHRA and CDR2 YSYEKL come from the germline V gene. Trimming stripped 4 bases from V and 2 bases from J, with 9 bases between. The CDR3 covers 13 residues. The CDR3 reads CASSPRQAYEQYF. The CDR3 bases are TGCGCCAGCAGCCCTCGACAGGCCTACGAGCAGTACTTC.

V is TRBV27 and J is TRBJ1-6, with TRBD1 identical over 9 bases. The V gene's germline CDR1 is MNHEY and CDR2 SMNVEV (reference sequence). This CDR3 has 15 residues. Unmatched junction bases numbered 3, after V lost 2 bases and J lost 7 bases. This CDR3 is CASSLVQGANSPLHF. As DNA, the CDR3 is TGTGCCAGCAGTTTAGTACAGGGGGCGAATTCACCCCTCCACTTT.

The V call is TRBV27, the J call TRBJ2-7, with TRBD1 identical over 9 bases. Germline CDR1 MNHEY, CDR2 SMNVEV (reference sequence). The CDR3 is 19 amino acids. V gave up 5 bases and J gave up 2 bases; unmatched junction bases: 19. The CDR3 coding sequence is TGTGCCAGCAGTCCCAGTTTCCCGGGACAGGGAACTTCAACCTACGAGCAGTACTTC. This sequence encodes CASSPSFPGQGTSTYEQYF.

The rearrangement joins TRBV5-1 to TRBJ2-2; perhaps TRBD2 as D (5 bases). Germline V gives CDR1 SGHRS, CDR2 YFSETQ. This CDR3 has 15 amino acids. Trimming left V 1 base short and J 4 bases short, with 11 bases between. DNA of the CDR3: TGCGCCAGCAGCTTGTGGGGAGAGGTCACCGGGGAGCTGTTTTTT. This translates into CASSLWGEVTGELFF.

This clone showed up just a few times. The CDR3 is CSVLGRGDYNEQFF. The CDR3 DNA reads TGCAGCGTTCTGGGACGGGGAGATTACAATGAGCAGTTCTTC. The V and J genes are TRBV29-1 and TRBJ2-1; either TRBD1 or TRBD2 may fit D (5 bases each). Germline V gene sequence: CDR1 SQVTM, CDR2 ANQGSEA. V lost 5 bases, J lost 4 bases, and 15 bases lay in between. This CDR3 spans 14 amino acids.

The chain links TRBV6-6 to TRBJ2-3; 7 bases fit TRBD2. The junction had 8 bases not matched to a gene; V was cut back by 2 bases and J by 3 bases. The CDR3 has 16 residues. Germline CDR1 and CDR2: MNHNY and SVGAGI (reference sequence). The CDR3 sequence: CASSYDGGSLTDTQYF. The CDR3 DNA reads TGTGCCAGCAGTTACGACGGCGGGAGTTTGACAGATACGCAGTATTTT.

The chain joins TRBV9 to TRBJ2-3; 11 bases line up with TRBD2. The CDR3 has 17 residues. Unmatched junction bases numbered 7, after V lost 4 bases and J lost 0 bases. Per the germline V gene, CDR1 is SGDLS and CDR2 is YYNGEE. The CDR3 DNA reads as TGTGCCAGCAGCACTAGCGGGGGAGGTACTAGCACAGATACGCAGTATTTT. It specifies CASSTSGGGTSTDTQYF.

This rearrangement joins TRBV4-3 to TRBJ2-1; TRBD2 matches at 9 bases. Germline CDR1 is LGHNA and CDR2 is YSLEER. This CDR3 comprises 16 residues. With 1 base clipped from V and 7 bases from J, the junction kept 8 bases outside the gene matches. CDR3 in amino acids: CASSQAPAGGLNEQFF. As DNA, the CDR3 is TGCGCCAGCAGCCAAGCCCCAGCGGGAGGATTAAATGAGCAGTTCTTC.